The 32 T cell receptor beta chains listed next were all sequenced from one sample in a study of CD8+CD57+ T cells in acquired aplastic anemia. Profiling of TCR beta VDJ combinations and CDR3 sequences used genomic DNA as template. TCRdb re-called the reads through MiXCR, storing one row per CDR3 protein. The sample shows hundreds of thousands of distinct CDR3 sequences, 45% to 70% of them seen only once. The sequenced material came from sorted CD4+, CD8+, or CD8+CD57+ T cells (not recorded which) from PBMCs. The receptors here all came from a human donor with severe aplastic anemia or a healthy control (not recorded which).

The rearrangement links TRBV7-6 to TRBJ1-6, with D maybe TRBD1 (6 bases). Per germline, CDR1 SGHVS and CDR2 FNYEAQ. The CDR3 runs 16 residues. V lost 5 bases and J 3 bases, leaving 14 bases between the germline ends. In nucleotides, the CDR3 is TGTGCCAGCAGCCCCAGGACAGACCTCTATAATTCACCCCTCCACTTT. This codes for CASSPRTDLYNSPLHF. The full variable domain, completed using reference TRBV7-6 and TRBJ1-6, is GAGVSQSPRYKVTKRGQDVALRCDPISGHVSLYWYRQALGQGPEFLTYFNYEAQQDKSGLPNDRFSAERPEGSISTLTIQRTEQRDSAMYRCASSPRTDLYNSPLHFGNGTRLTVT.

Only a few counts were recorded for this clonotype. The chain uses TRBV2 and TRBJ2-2; the match to TRBD2 covers 11 bases. After removal of 6 bases from V and 3 bases from J, the junction contained 3 bases not matched to a gene. CDR1 is SNHLY, CDR2 FYNNEI, per germline. The CDR3 runs to 15 residues. CDR3 nucleotides: TGTGCCAGCAGCGGGACTAGCGGTTACACCGGGGAGCTGTTTTTT. Its protein is CASSGTSGYTGELFF.

The chain employs TRBV2 and TRBJ2-3, with 15 nucleotides matching TRBD2. The ends lost 4 bases at V and 5 bases at J; junction bases unmatched: 4. This CDR3 comprises 16 residues. CDR1 and CDR2 from the germline V gene are SNHLY and FYNNEI. The DNA of the CDR3 is TGTGCCAGCAGTGTCGGACTAGCGGGAGGGATAGATACGCAGTATTTT. Amino acids: CASSVGLAGGIDTQYF.

The table lists this clonotype with a count of one. The CDR3 DNA reads as TGTGCCAGCCGATCGGCGGCGACCTACGAGCAGTACTTC. This encodes CASRSAATYEQYF. This chain connects TRBV2 to TRBJ2-7; D gene uncertain. CDR3 size: 13 residues. V was trimmed by 8 bases and J by 2 bases, leaving 13 bases between them. Looked up from germline, CDR1 is SNHLY and CDR2 is FYNNEI.

In its sample, this clonotype was seen many times. The chain couples TRBV19 to TRBJ1-1; 7 positions agree with TRBD1. The V gene end was trimmed by 7 bases and the J gene end by 0 bases; junction bases not matched to a gene: 5. CDR3 length equals 14 residues. Germline CDR1 is LNHDA and CDR2 is SQIVND (reference sequence). The CDR3 region has the DNA TGTGCCAGTAATGGCAGGGGGATGAACACTGAAGCTTTCTTT. Protein product: CASNGRGMNTEAFF. The variable domain in full, completed from reference TRBV19 and TRBJ1-1, reads DGGITQSPKYLFRKEGQNVTLSCEQNLNHDAMYWYRQDPGQGLRLIYYSQIVNDFQKGDIAEGYSVSREKKESFPLTVTSAQKNPTAFYLCASNGRGMNTEAFFGQGTRLTVV.

With respect to this clonotype: The conserved closing phenylalanine or tryptophan is absent in this CDR3, likely reflecting a read error. The chain is built from TRBV7-2 and TRBJ1-6; TRBD1 agrees at 10 bases. This CDR3 contains 14 residues. Trimming cost V 4 bases and J 9 bases; bases outside gene matches: 3. CDR1 and CDR2 (germline): SGHTA, FQGNSA. The CDR3 region is CASSWDRGSSPLHS. In DNA, the CDR3 is TGTGCCAGCAGCTGGGACAGGGGTAGTTCACCCCTCCACTCT.

This chain links TRBV20-1 with TRBJ2-1; D might be TRBD1 (6 bases). The V and J ends lost 0 bases and 4 bases respectively, with 13 bases between them. The CDR3 totals 15 residues. Germline V gene lookup returns CDR1 DFQATT and CDR2 SNEGSKA (reference sequence). The CDR3: CSARDLETGYNEQFF. DNA of the CDR3: TGCAGTGCTAGAGATCTAGAGACAGGATACAATGAGCAGTTCTTC.

V usage is TRBV7-9 and J usage is TRBJ2-7, with a tentative D call TRBD2 (6 bases). Trimming stripped 3 bases from V and 2 bases from J, with 11 bases between. Germline V lookup: CDR1 SEHNR, CDR2 FQNEAQ (reference sequence). This CDR3 comprises 14 residues. In DNA, the CDR3 is TGTGCCAGCAGCTTCGGGACTCCGACCTACGAGCAGTACTTC. Translated, it gives CASSFGTPTYEQYF. Full variable domain (outside the CDR3, taken from reference TRBV7-9 and TRBJ2-7): DTGVSQNPRHKITKRGQNVTFRCDPISEHNRLYWYRQTLGQGPEFLTYFQNEAQLEKSRLLSDRFSAERPKGSFSTLEIQRTEQGDSAMYLCASSFGTPTYEQYFGPGTRLTVT.

This clonotype was recorded at least ten times. The gene calls are TRBV9 and TRBJ1-1, with no clear D. The CDR3 has 15 amino acids. The V end was cut by 3 bases, the J end by 1 base, with 13 bases between. Germline CDR1 SGDLS, CDR2 YYNGEE. This CDR3 is CASSAHLGQNTEAFF. The CDR3 nucleotides are TGTGCCAGCAGCGCCCACCTCGGCCAGAACACTGAAGCTTTCTTT. The variable domain in full, completed from reference TRBV9 and TRBJ1-1, reads DSGVTQTPKHLITATGQRVTLRCSPRSGDLSVYWYQQSLDQGLQFLIQYYNGEERAKGNILERFSAQQFPDLHSELNLSSLELGDSALYFCASSAHLGQNTEAFFGQGTRLTVV.

The chain has TRBV19 and TRBJ2-2; D could derive from TRBD1 or TRBD2 (5 bases each). In germline, CDR1 is LNHDA, CDR2 SQIVND (reference sequence). The CDR3 consists of 16 residues. V was clipped by 9 bases and J by 1 base, with 18 bases between them. In DNA form, the CDR3 reads TGTGCCAGCACTCCCCGCGTTGGGGGGAACACCGGGGAGCTGTTTTTT. It encodes CASTPRVGGNTGELFF.

With regard to this clonotype: Compared with germline, one end of the junction differs, possibly owing to a read error. The V gene is TRBV13, the J gene TRBJ2-6, with a possible D match to TRBD1 (5 bases). Per germline, CDR1 PRHDT and CDR2 FYEKMQ (reference sequence). The CDR3 has 15 amino acids. DNA of the CDR3: TGTGCCAGCAACTTACGACAGTCTGGGGCCAACGTCCTGACTTTC. It translates to CASNLRQSGANVLTF.

The chain has TRBV29-1 and TRBJ1-4; 7 bases are a match to TRBD1. Germline V gene lookup returns CDR1 SQVTM and CDR2 ANQGSEA. The CDR3 sequence is 13 residues long. V lost 3 bases and J lost 5; bases outside the gene matches: 3. CDR3 in amino acids: CSVEGGQNEKLFF. The DNA of the CDR3 is TGCAGCGTTGAGGGGGGACAGAATGAAAAACTGTTTTTT.

Many counts were recorded for this clonotype. This chain uses TRBV6-5 with TRBJ1-4, with D unresolved. CDR1 MNHEY and CDR2 SVGAGI come from the germline V gene. Trimming pared 6 bases from V and 0 bases from J, leaving 8 bases between. This CDR3 spans 14 amino acids. The CDR3 loop reads CASSVSATNEKLFF. CDR3 DNA sequence: TGTGCCAGCAGCGTATCAGCAACTAATGAAAAACTGTTTTTT.

There are many counts of this clonotype. V and J are TRBV20-1 and TRBJ1-5, with no clear D. From germline, CDR1 is DFQATT and CDR2 SNEGSKA (reference sequence). V was pared by 6 bases and J by 0 bases, with 12 bases between. This CDR3 is 14 amino acids long. The CDR3 loop reads CSARHSYSNQPQHF. CDR3 DNA sequence: TGCAGTGCCCGACACTCCTATAGCAATCAGCCCCAGCATTTT.

The V and J genes are TRBV12-3 or TRBV12-4 and TRBJ2-5; 12 bases align to TRBD2. CDR3 length: 13 residues. Unmatched junction bases numbered 5, after V lost 10 bases and J lost 5 bases. The CDR3 spells CATLLAGGETQYF. In DNA, the CDR3 is TGTGCCACCCTACTAGCGGGGGGTGAGACCCAGTACTTC.

This rearrangement joins TRBV5-1 to TRBJ1-2, with a tentative D call TRBD1 (5 bases). Trimming removed 6 bases from V and 6 bases from J, with 15 bases in between. The CDR3 loop spans 13 amino acids. In germline, CDR1 is SGHRS, CDR2 YFSETQ. The CDR3 loop is CASTYEGRDGYTF. The CDR3, as DNA: TGCGCCAGCACTTATGAGGGGCGGGATGGCTACACCTTC. Full variable domain (missing parts from reference TRBV5-1 and TRBJ1-2): KAGVTQTPRYLIKTRGQQVTLSCSPISGHRSVSWYQQTPGQGLQFLFEYFSETQRNKGNFPGRFSGRQFSNSRSEMNVSTLELGDSALYLCASTYEGRDGYTFGSGTRLTVV.

The rearrangement joins TRBV29-1 to TRBJ2-1; D call uncertain. The CDR3 length is 12 residues. CDR1 and CDR2 (germline): SQVTM, ANQGSEA. The germline V and J ends were trimmed by 6 bases and 9 bases, with 15 bases remaining between them. CDR3 nucleotide sequence: TGCAGCGTCCCTGACGGCGGCACTGAGCAGTTCTTC. Translation gives CSVPDGGTEQFF.

This sequence joins TRBV7-6 and TRBJ2-3; no reliable D call. Trimming took 5 bases from V and 3 from J, leaving 15 bases between them. From germline, CDR1 is SGHVS and CDR2 FNYEAQ. The CDR3 contains 15 residues. CDR3 in DNA: TGTGCCAGCAGCCGCTCGGACCTATTGACAGATACGCAGTATTTT. Its protein product is CASSRSDLLTDTQYF. Full variable domain (rest looked up from reference TRBV7-6 and TRBJ2-3): GAGVSQSPRYKVTKRGQDVALRCDPISGHVSLYWYRQALGQGPEFLTYFNYEAQQDKSGLPNDRFSAERPEGSISTLTIQRTEQRDSAMYRCASSRSDLLTDTQYFGPGTRLTVL.

The CDR3 DNA reads TGCAGTGCTGCGGGGCAGCCCAATCAGCCCCTCCACTTT. Residues: CSAAGQPNQPLHF. The V gene is TRBV20-1, the J gene TRBJ1-6; the D gene is possibly TRBD1 (5 bases). The CDR3 covers 13 residues. Germline loops: CDR1 DFQATT, CDR2 SNEGSKA (reference sequence). The V gene lost 5 bases and the J gene lost 13 bases, with 18 bases spanning the gap.

This clonotype was seen at least ten times. The chain joins TRBV2 to TRBJ2-5; possibly TRBD2 for D (6 bases). CDR3 length equals 12 residues. Germline V gene sequence: CDR1 SNHLY, CDR2 FYNNEI. V lost 8 bases to trimming and J lost 2 bases, with 9 bases between them. CDR3 in amino acids: CASGEVQETQYF. The CDR3 nucleotides are TGTGCCAGCGGGGAGGTACAAGAGACCCAGTACTTC.

The CDR3 region is CASSLGPLGTDTQYF. The CDR3 coding sequence is TGCGCCAGCAGCTTGGGACCCCTGGGCACAGATACGCAGTATTTT. The chain couples TRBV5-1 to TRBJ2-3, with D unresolved. Trimming removed 0 bases from V and 1 base from J, with 9 bases in between. This CDR3 has 15 amino acids. Germline V gene sequence: CDR1 SGHRS, CDR2 YFSETQ.

In its sample, this clonotype was seen many times. The chain combines TRBV5-1 with TRBJ1-4; 7 bases fit TRBD1. The CDR3 covers 14 residues. Germline V gives CDR1 SGHRS, CDR2 YFSETQ. The ends lost 3 bases at V and 8 bases at J; junction bases unmatched: 7. In nucleotides, the CDR3 is TGCGCCAGCAGCTCGGGACAGAGATCCGAAAAACTGTTTTTT. Translated: CASSSGQRSEKLFF.

This chain joins TRBV7-8 and TRBJ2-1, with D possibly being TRBD2 (5 bases). V lost 5 bases and J 11 bases, leaving 19 bases between the germline ends. The CDR3 runs to 14 residues. CDR1 SGHVS and CDR2 FQNEAQ come from the germline V gene. Here the CDR3 DNA reads TGTGCCAGCAGCCCCGGGGTAACCTTCCATAAGCAGTTCTTC. It codes for CASSPGVTFHKQFF.

This clonotype has only one observation. The rearrangement links TRBV7-3 to TRBJ2-3, with TRBD2 matching 7 bases. The J segment lost 0 bases and the V segment lost 5 bases, leaving 5 bases of the junction unmatched. Germline V gene lookup returns CDR1 SGHTA and CDR2 FQGTGA. This CDR3 is built from 15 residues. CDR3 sequence: CASSKTSVSTDTQYF. In DNA form, the CDR3 reads TGTGCCAGCAGCAAAACTAGCGTAAGCACAGATACGCAGTATTTT.

The count of this clonotype is one. This chain uses TRBV7-3 with TRBJ1-5; 8 bases match TRBD1. The germline gives CDR1 SGHTA, CDR2 FQGTGA. The length of the CDR3 is 15 residues. V shed 4 bases and J 7 bases; nucleotides not matched to a gene: 9. This CDR3 is CASSSPRQGCQPQHF. The CDR3 nucleotides are TGTGCCAGCAGCTCCCCAAGACAGGGGTGCCAGCCCCAGCATTTT.

The chain combines TRBV15 with TRBJ1-6; no reliable D call. Germline V CDR1 and CDR2: LNHNV, YYDKDF (reference sequence). The V gene lost 1 base and the J gene lost 7 bases, with 11 bases spanning the gap. The CDR3 sequence is 15 residues long. This CDR3 reads CATSRGRVENSPLHF. The CDR3 nucleotides are TGTGCCACCAGCAGAGGACGGGTAGAAAATTCACCCCTCCACTTT.

The rearrangement links TRBV10-3 to TRBJ2-7; D not resolved. Germline CDR1 and CDR2: ENHRY and SYGVKD. V was pared by 8 bases and J by 0 bases, with 11 bases between. This CDR3 is built from 13 residues. This chain's CDR3 is CAISFEPSYEQYF. The CDR3, as DNA: TGTGCCATCTCGTTTGAGCCCTCCTACGAGCAGTACTTC.

This clonotype was observed a handful of times. This rearrangement joins TRBV5-1 to TRBJ2-5; 8 bases align to TRBD2. The CDR3 loop spans 14 amino acids. From germline, CDR1 is SGHRS and CDR2 YFSETQ. J was trimmed by 5 bases and V by 3 bases; bases with no gene match: 6. In DNA, the CDR3 is TGCGCCAGCAGCTCGGGACTAGGCGAGGAGACCCAGTACTTC. Translation gives CASSSGLGEETQYF.

This clonotype was counted many times. The V and J genes are TRBV28 and TRBJ2-3; D uncertain. Trimming left V 4 bases short and J 6 bases short, with 5 bases between. The CDR3 totals 11 residues. From germline, CDR1 is MDHEN and CDR2 SYDVKM. As DNA, the CDR3 is TGTGCCAGCAGTTCCCCGGATACGCAGTATTTT. This translates into CASSSPDTQYF. The full variable domain, its missing parts supplied by reference TRBV28 and TRBJ2-3, is DVKVTQSSRYLVKRTGEKVFLECVQDMDHENMFWYRQDPGLGLRLIYFSYDVKMKEKGDIPEGYSVSREKKERFSLILESASTNQTSMYLCASSSPDTQYFGPGTRLTVL.

J is TRBJ2-1 and V is TRBV30, with a weak D call TRBD1 (5 bases). The V gene's germline CDR1 is GTSNPN and CDR2 SVGIG (reference sequence). The V and J ends lost 1 base and 0 bases respectively, with 13 bases between them. This CDR3 spans 16 amino acids. The CDR3 nucleotides are TGTGCCTGGAGTGGTATCGGCGACAGCTCCTACAATGAGCAGTTCTTC. This translates into CAWSGIGDSSYNEQFF.

This clonotype was seen many times. The V call is TRBV9, the J call TRBJ2-7; 10 bases map to TRBD1. CDR1 SGDLS and CDR2 YYNGEE come from the germline V gene. This CDR3 is 16 amino acids long. Trimming at V came to 4 bases and at J to 7 bases, leaving 14 bases not matched to a gene. The CDR3 reads CASSPRSLGTGVEQYF. The CDR3 DNA is TGTGCCAGCAGCCCCCGATCCCTCGGGACAGGGGTGGAGCAGTACTTC.

This clonotype occurred a few times. The chain recombines TRBV20-1 with TRBJ2-5; D is perhaps TRBD1 (6 bases). Germline values: CDR1 DFQATT, CDR2 SNEGSKA (reference sequence). This CDR3 comprises 12 residues. V was shortened by 5 bases and J by 5 bases, with 12 bases between the two germline ends. In DNA form, the CDR3 reads TGCAGTGCTGCGGACCAGGGGGAGACCCAGTACTTC. It is translated as CSAADQGETQYF.